This T cell receptor beta chain was sequenced during a study of cytomegalovirus exposure and HLA in healthy donors. Study-level results: The authors later found TCR association rates varying by HLA locus, with DRB1 most and HLA-C fewest. Cytomegalovirus status was reportedly diagnosed by the classifier with high sensitivity and specificity.

J was trimmed by 4 bases and V by 6 bases; bases with no gene match: 11. This CDR3 has 16 amino acids. CDR1 is LNHDA and CDR2 is SQIVND in the germline V gene (reference sequence). A word on this clone: Its antigen is not identified.

It was with 60 Vbeta and 13 Jbeta primers that the PCR ran. The assay was immunoSEQ multiplex PCR, and TCRdb's table has in-frame clones only and misses some. This sample has under 200,000 clones, with 60% to 80% found just once. This chain connects TRBV19 to TRBJ2-5; 10 bases align to TRBD1. The sequenced sample was PBMCs. This clonotype was sampled from a man in his fifties or sixties in good health and CMV-seronegative. The CDR3 region has the DNA TGTGCCAGTAGCCCGGAGAGGGACAGGGGTTCAGAGACCCAGTACTTC. This sequence encodes CASSPERDRGSETQYF. The full variable domain, its missing parts supplied by reference TRBV19 and TRBJ2-5, is DGGITQSPKYLFRKEGQNVTLSCEQNLNHDAMYWYRQDPGQGLRLIYYSQIVNDFQKGDIAEGYSVSREKKESFPLTVTSAQKNPTAFYLCASSPERDRGSETQYFGPGTRLLVL.